Listed here are 8 T cell receptor beta chains from one sample, sequenced in a study of cytomegalovirus exposure and HLA in healthy donors. 13 Jbeta primers and 60 Vbeta primers were used for the PCR. The method was immunoSEQ multiplex PCR; TCRdb's version includes in-frame clones alone and lacks a portion of them. Its table lists about 130,000 clones. Source material: PBMCs. Receptors originate from a man aged 18 to 29 in good health and CMV-seronegative.

On this clone: Other DNA sequences from this sample encode an identical CDR3 as well. The chain couples TRBV4-3 to TRBJ1-2; the D is unclear. Germline V gene data show CDR1 as LGHNA and CDR2 as YSLEER. V was pared by 1 base and J by 0 bases, with 6 bases between. This CDR3 is 14 amino acids long. CDR3 in DNA: TGCGCCAGCAGCCAAGGGCAGACTAACTATGGCTACACCTTC. Its translation is CASSQGQTNYGYTF.

The V gene is TRBV7-6, the J gene TRBJ2-7; 7 nucleotides agree with TRBD1. The CDR3 loop spans 13 amino acids. With V trimmed by 5 bases and J by 6 bases, 7 bases remained unmatched. The germline V gene encodes CDR1 SGHVS and CDR2 FNYEAQ. CDR3 region: CASSPLTGREQYF. The CDR3 bases are TGTGCCAGCAGCCCCTTGACAGGGCGCGAGCAGTACTTC.

Worth noting for this clone: Other DNA sequences in the same sample also yield this CDR3. The V and J genes are TRBV7-3 and TRBJ1-1; D might be TRBD1 (6 bases). Per germline, CDR1 SGHTA and CDR2 FQGTGA. The V end lost 4 bases, the J end lost 1 base, and 7 bases lay between the germline ends. The CDR3 is 13 amino acids. Written as DNA, the CDR3 is TGTGCCAGCAGCTCGACAGGGAACACTGAAGCTTTCTTT. Translated: CASSSTGNTEAFF. Full variable domain (missing parts from reference TRBV7-3 and TRBJ1-1): GAGVSQTPSNKVTEKGKYVELRCDPISGHTALYWYRQSLGQGPEFLIYFQGTGAADDSGLPNDRFFAVRPEGSVSTLKIQRTERGDSAVYLCASSSTGNTEAFFGQGTRLTVV.

The chain has TRBV28 and TRBJ1-1; D ambiguous. The germline V gene has CDR1 MDHEN and CDR2 SYDVKM. CDR3 size: 17 residues. Trimming took 2 bases from V and 4 from J, leaving 20 bases between them. CDR3 protein: CASSLGPLTRASTEAFF. CDR3 bases: TGTGCCAGCAGTTTAGGCCCCCTTACGAGGGCAAGCACTGAAGCTTTCTTT.

The chain uses TRBV20-1 and TRBJ1-1; no reliable D call. The CDR3 extends over 10 amino acids. Between the trimmed V and J ends, which lost 4 bases and 10 bases, there was a span of 10 bases. Germline CDR1 is DFQATT and CDR2 is SNEGSKA (reference sequence). The CDR3 bases are TGCAGTGCTACCAAGCCTGGAGCTTTCTTT. This translates into CSATKPGAFF.

This chain links TRBV6-5 with TRBJ1-1, with a tentative D call TRBD1 (5 bases). The V end was cut by 6 bases, the J end by 10 bases, with 9 bases between. The germline gives CDR1 MNHEY, CDR2 SVGAGI. The CDR3 is made up of 10 amino acids. The CDR3 DNA is TGTGCCAGCAGAGCAGGGCGAGCTTTCTTT. It yields the protein CASRAGRAFF.

The gene calls are TRBV9 and TRBJ1-3; D is ambiguous. Germline CDR1 is SGDLS and CDR2 is YYNGEE. This CDR3 comprises 15 residues. Deletions cut 0 bases from V and 0 bases from J, with 7 bases between. The CDR3 region is CASSVAGSSGNTIYF. CDR3 nucleotides: TGTGCCAGCAGCGTAGCGGGGAGCTCTGGAAACACCATATATTTT.

The J gene is TRBJ1-1, the V gene TRBV5-4, with 7 bases identical to TRBD1. The germline CDR1 and CDR2 sequences are SGHNT and YYREEE (reference sequence). V lost 4 bases, J lost 0 bases, and 6 bases stayed unmatched. The CDR3 spans 15 residues. The CDR3 loop is CASSGKDRLNTEAFF. Here the CDR3 DNA reads TGTGCCAGCAGCGGAAAGGACAGGCTGAACACTGAAGCTTTCTTT.